Below, 15 T cell receptor beta chains from the same sample are listed, as sequenced in a study of cytomegalovirus exposure and HLA in healthy donors. The primer mix had 60 Vbeta and 13 Jbeta primers. The assay was immunoSEQ multiplex PCR, and TCRdb's table has in-frame clones only and misses some. The top ten hold 10% to 15% of the sample, which has tens of thousands of clones, approximately 52% seen once. The specimen was PBMCs. These receptor sequences come from a human donor in good health.

The chain is built from TRBV4-2 and TRBJ1-1; the D gene is possibly TRBD1 (6 bases). The CDR3 sequence is 15 residues long. Germline V lookup: CDR1 LGHNA, CDR2 YNFKEQ. Trimming pared 4 bases from V and 1 base from J, leaving 13 bases between. As DNA, the CDR3 is TGTGCCAGCAGCCCGGACAGCCATCCGAACACTGAAGCTTTCTTT. Protein product: CASSPDSHPNTEAFF.

To note about this clone: A junction boundary mismatches the germline segment, possibly from a read error. This chain's CDR3 is CASSPGTGQKLFF. The CDR3 DNA is TGTGCTAGCAGCCCGGGGACAGGGCAGAAACTGTTTTTT. The chain uses TRBV7-7 and TRBJ1-4; 9 bases are shared with TRBD1. The germline CDR1 and CDR2 sequences are SSHAT and FNYEAQ (reference sequence). The CDR3 totals 13 residues.

The chain combines TRBV19 with TRBJ2-3, with D possibly TRBD2 on 5 matching bases. V was trimmed by 6 bases and J by 1 base, leaving 14 bases between them. CDR1 LNHDA and CDR2 SQIVND come from the germline V gene (reference sequence). This CDR3 comprises 15 residues. CDR3 loop: CASSPGRVGTDTQYF. In DNA, the CDR3 is TGTGCCAGTAGCCCGGGAAGGGTCGGCACAGATACGCAGTATTTT. Complete variable domain (other parts from reference TRBV19 and TRBJ2-3): DGGITQSPKYLFRKEGQNVTLSCEQNLNHDAMYWYRQDPGQGLRLIYYSQIVNDFQKGDIAEGYSVSREKKESFPLTVTSAQKNPTAFYLCASSPGRVGTDTQYFGPGTRLTVL.

The chain employs TRBV6-4 and TRBJ1-6, with D possibly TRBD1 on 6 matching bases. Germline values: CDR1 MRHNA, CDR2 SNTAGT. The V and J ends lost 2 bases and 7 bases respectively, with 9 bases between them. The CDR3 loop spans 14 amino acids. The CDR3 protein is CASSDRDRNSPLHF. CDR3 nucleotides: TGTGCCAGCAGTGACCGAGACAGGAATTCACCCCTCCACTTT.

V gene TRBV4-1 combines with J gene TRBJ2-3; 11 positions match TRBD2. The CDR3 length is 19 residues. The germline V gene has CDR1 MGHRA and CDR2 YSYEKL. Unmatched junction bases numbered 16, after V lost 4 bases and J lost 4 bases. CDR3 bases: TGCGCCAGCAGCCCAAGAGTGACTAGCGGGGAAGGTGTGCCAGATACGCAGTATTTT. Translating it yields CASSPRVTSGEGVPDTQYF.

The chain combines TRBV27 with TRBJ1-1; a possible D gene is TRBD1 (6 bases). Trimming shortened V by 6 bases and J by 0 bases, and 8 bases separated the two germline ends. Germline V gene data show CDR1 as MNHEY and CDR2 as SMNVEV (reference sequence). This CDR3 spans 13 amino acids. CDR3 residues: CASRTGLNTEAFF. The CDR3 DNA sequence: TGTGCCAGCAGGACAGGACTGAACACTGAAGCTTTCTTT.

The genes are TRBV9 and TRBJ1-6; no clear D. The CDR3 spans 13 residues. V was cut by 3 bases and J by 13 bases, with 14 bases left in between. CDR1 and CDR2 (germline): SGDLS, YYNGEE. CDR3 protein: CASSAGPRAPLHF. In nucleotides, the CDR3 is TGTGCCAGCAGCGCCGGGCCGCGGGCGCCCCTCCACTTT.

The rearrangement joins TRBV7-9 to TRBJ2-2; 7 bases are a match to TRBD2. Trimming removed 6 bases from V and 0 bases from J; junction bases left unmatched: 10. The CDR3 sequence is 17 residues long. Germline CDR1 reads SEHNR; CDR2 reads FQNEAQ (reference sequence). DNA of the CDR3: TGTGCCAGCAGTCGACCTCAAGCGGGGACGAACACCGGGGAGCTGTTTTTT. Its translation: CASSRPQAGTNTGELFF. Supplemented by reference TRBV7-9 and TRBJ2-2, the full variable domain reads DTGVSQNPRHKITKRGQNVTFRCDPISEHNRLYWYRQTLGQGPEFLTYFQNEAQLEKSRLLSDRFSAERPKGSFSTLEIQRTEQGDSAMYLCASSRPQAGTNTGELFFGEGSRLTVL.

J is TRBJ1-2 and V is TRBV5-4, with no clear D. Per the germline V gene, CDR1 is SGHNT and CDR2 is YYREEE (reference sequence). The CDR3 consists of 14 residues. Trimming removed 5 bases from V and 7 bases from J, with 18 bases in between. The CDR3 nucleotides are TGTGCCAGCAGAGCTAATCCCCAGGCTGGTGGCTACACCTTC. It translates to CASRANPQAGGYTF. The whole variable domain, remainder taken from reference TRBV5-4 and TRBJ1-2, is ETGVTQSPTHLIKTRGQQVTLRCSSQSGHNTVSWYQQALGQGPQFIFQYYREEENGRGNFPPRFSGLQFPNYSSELNVNALELDDSALYLCASRANPQAGGYTFGSGTRLTVV.

The V call is TRBV9, the J call TRBJ1-1; D is unresolved. Between the trimmed V and J ends, which lost 3 bases and 0 bases, there was a span of 15 bases. Looked up from germline, CDR1 is SGDLS and CDR2 is YYNGEE. The CDR3 is 16 amino acids. CDR3 in DNA: TGTGCCAGCAGCGCTGTAGCTATACAAATGAACACTGAAGCTTTCTTT. Amino acid sequence: CASSAVAIQMNTEAFF.

The count of this clone is one. The chain has TRBV4-3 and TRBJ2-7; 9 bases fit TRBD1. The CDR3 has 16 amino acids. Losses at the gene ends were 3 bases for V and 5 bases for J; bases not matched to a gene: 11. CDR1 and CDR2 from the germline V gene are LGHNA and YSLEER. The CDR3, as DNA: TGCGCCAGCAGCCAGGACCCGGGACAGGGAAACCACGAGCAGTACTTC. This sequence encodes CASSQDPGQGNHEQYF.

This clone was observed a handful of times. The V gene is TRBV6-6, the J gene TRBJ2-3; D may be TRBD2 (6 bases). Trimming shortened V by 3 bases and J by 0 bases, and 10 bases separated the two germline ends. The CDR3 sequence is 15 residues long. Looked up from germline, CDR1 is MNHNY and CDR2 is SVGAGI (reference sequence). CDR3 nucleotide sequence: TGTGCCAGCAGTTATGGAGGGGTGAGCACAGATACGCAGTATTTT. It is translated as CASSYGGVSTDTQYF.

This clone was picked up a small number of times. V usage is TRBV30 and J usage is TRBJ1-5; the D gene is possibly TRBD1 (5 bases). This CDR3 comprises 14 residues. Germline V gene lookup returns CDR1 GTSNPN and CDR2 SVGIG (reference sequence). V was cut by 5 bases and J by 4 bases, with 15 bases left in between. The CDR3, as DNA: TGTGCCTGGGCCCCGGGGACTTGGAATCAGCCCCAGCATTTT. Residues: CAWAPGTWNQPQHF.

The rearrangement uses TRBV5-8 and TRBJ1-3, with D hard to call. The CDR3 has 15 amino acids. Germline-derived CDR1 and CDR2 are SGHTS and YDEGEE. Trimming shortened V by 2 bases and J by 3 bases, and 12 bases separated the two germline ends. The CDR3 sequence: CASSFRGSNGNTIYF. CDR3 in DNA: TGTGCCAGCAGCTTCCGGGGTTCGAATGGAAACACCATATATTTT. Complete variable domain (other parts from reference TRBV5-8 and TRBJ1-3): EAGVTQSPTHLIKTRGQQATLRCSPISGHTSVYWYQQALGLGLQFLLWYDEGEERNRGNFPPRFSGRQFPNYSSELNVNALELEDSALYLCASSFRGSNGNTIYFGEGSWLTVV.

This clone has only a few counts. V is TRBV5-6 and J is TRBJ1-5; D is perhaps TRBD1 (6 bases). V was shortened by 1 base and J by 11 bases, with 13 bases between the two germline ends. CDR1 is SGHDT and CDR2 is YYEEEE in the germline V gene. There are 13 residues in the CDR3. CDR3 sequence: CASSLRGGRSQHF. The CDR3 DNA reads as TGTGCCAGCAGCTTGAGAGGGGGTAGGTCCCAGCATTTT.